These T cell receptor beta chains were read from a single sample in a study of blood T cells in healthy people across ages. Each CDR3 protein gets one entry after TCRdb re-called the 5' RACE reads with MiXCR. The data hold roughly 790,000 distinct CDR3 sequences, with roughly 47% observed a single time. The sample taken for sequencing was blood. The source is a woman aged 55-75 years in good health. Each CDR3 is given with its conserved first and last residue. D genes are given only for firm matches. Size tells how often a clone was seen (once, few, many) or the class of an expanded clone, and some rows leave it out.

DNA: TGTGCCACCAGCAGAGTAGCGGGGATCACCGGGGAGCTGTTTTTT
CDR3: CATSRVAGITGELFF
D: TRBD2
length: 15
V: TRBV15
J: TRBJ2-2
size: -

DNA: TGTGCCAGCAGCATGGACGGCAGCTCCTACAATGAGCAGTTCTTC
CDR3: CASSMDGSSYNEQFF
D: -
length: 15
V: TRBV7-2
J: TRBJ2-1
size: -

DNA: TGCGCCAGCAGTAAGGGACTAGCGGGTTACTACGAGCAGTACTTC
CDR3: CASSKGLAGYYEQYF
D: TRBD2
length: 15
V: TRBV10-1
J: TRBJ2-7
size: -

DNA: TGTGCCGGCAGCTCCCGCCCCGGGGCGACCGCAGATACGCAGTATTTT
CDR3: CAGSSRPGATADTQYF
D: -
length: 16
V: TRBV7-2
J: TRBJ2-3
size: -

DNA: TGTGCCAGCAGTGCCGGCGGGGCAGCCCAAGAGACCCAGTACTTC
CDR3: CASSAGGAAQETQYF
D: -
length: 15
V: TRBV6-2/TRBV6-3
J: TRBJ2-5
size: many

DNA: TGTGCCAGCAGCTTGGGGACACCTACTGCTGAAGCTTTCTTT
CDR3: CASSLGTPTAEAFF
D: -
length: 14
V: TRBV5-5
J: TRBJ1-1
size: -

DNA: TGTGCCAGCAGCGCCACAGGGAATGTTAGACGGTTCTTC
CDR3: CASSATGNVRRFF
D: -
length: 13
V: TRBV9
J: TRBJ2-1
size: -

DNA: TGTGCCAGCAGTTCCAGGGCGGGGACGACGGAGACCCAGTTCTTC
CDR3: CASSSRAGTTETQFF
D: -
length: 15
V: TRBV6-5
J: TRBJ2-1
size: -

DNA: TGTGCCAGCACGGCCAGGGAGAATGCTGGCTACACCTTC
CDR3: CASTARENAGYTF
D: -
length: 13
V: TRBV3-1
J: TRBJ1-2
size: -

DNA: TGTGCCAGCTCACACGGGGACAGCAATCAGCCCCAGCATTTT
CDR3: CASSHGDSNQPQHF
D: -
length: 14
V: TRBV18
J: TRBJ1-5
size: -

DNA: TGTGCCAGCGAGGAATACAATGAGCAGTTCTTC
CDR3: CASEEYNEQFF
D: -
length: 11
V: TRBV28
J: TRBJ2-1
size: -

DNA: TGTGCCAGCAGCTCCGGTGGGACTAGCGGGGTCACAGATACGCAGTATTTT
CDR3: CASSSGGTSGVTDTQYF
D: TRBD2
length: 17
V: TRBV7-9
J: TRBJ2-3
size: -

DNA: TGCAGCGTGTCGGGAGGGCCCGCGGATACGCAGTATTTT
CDR3: CSVSGGPADTQYF
D: TRBD2
length: 13
V: TRBV29-1
J: TRBJ2-3
size: many

DNA: TGTGCCAGCAGCCCTTCCGACTACGAGCAGTACTTC
CDR3: CASSPSDYEQYF
D: -
length: 12
V: TRBV5-5
J: TRBJ2-7
size: many

DNA: TGTGCCAGCAGTCGGACAGGGGGCAGTGAGCAGTTCTTC
CDR3: CASSRTGGSEQFF
D: TRBD1
length: 13
V: TRBV2
J: TRBJ2-1
size: -

DNA: TGTGCCAGCACTACCGGGGCCAGGGCCGGTCACGACGAGCAGTACTTC
CDR3: CASTTGARAGHDEQYF
D: -
length: 16
V: TRBV28
J: TRBJ2-7
size: few

DNA: TGTGCCAGCGGGCAGGGGGAATTTAGGTGGTACGAGCAGTACTTC
CDR3: CASGQGEFRWYEQYF
D: TRBD1
length: 15
V: TRBV9
J: TRBJ2-7
size: -

DNA: TGTGCCAGCAGCGAGGACAGTGAAAGGAGTTCACCCCTCCACTTT
CDR3: CASSEDSERSSPLHF
D: -
length: 15
V: TRBV9
J: TRBJ1-6
size: -

DNA: TGTGCCAGCAGTTCCCGAGGGACGCCTGGCTACACCTTC
CDR3: CASSSRGTPGYTF
D: -
length: 13
V: TRBV27
J: TRBJ1-2
size: -

DNA: TGTGCCAGCAGTTACGCGGGAGCCCTGGGGGAGCAGTACTTC
CDR3: CASSYAGALGEQYF
D: TRBD2
length: 14
V: TRBV6-2/TRBV6-3
J: TRBJ2-7
size: few

DNA: TGCAGCCTACCGGGGGGGGGTAGCTACGAGCAGTACTTC
CDR3: CSLPGGGSYEQYF
D: TRBD2
length: 13
V: TRBV20-1
J: TRBJ2-7
size: -

DNA: TGTGCCAGCAGTTCCGGGAACGGAGATCAGCCCCAGCATTTT
CDR3: CASSSGNGDQPQHF
D: -
length: 14
V: TRBV12-3/TRBV12-4
J: TRBJ1-5
size: -

DNA: TGTGCCAGCAGTCGTAGCTCAGATACGCAGTATTTT
CDR3: CASSRSSDTQYF
D: -
length: 12
V: TRBV12-3/TRBV12-4
J: TRBJ2-3
size: many

DNA: TGTGCCAGCAGCGGCGGGGGGACTAGCGGGGGCCAAGAGACCCAGTACTTC
CDR3: CASSGGGTSGGQETQYF
D: TRBD2
length: 17
V: TRBV11-2
J: TRBJ2-5
size: -

DNA: TGCAGCGTTGAAGATCCCGAAGGGGATACTGAGCAGTTCTTC
CDR3: CSVEDPEGDTEQFF
D: -
length: 14
V: TRBV29-1
J: TRBJ2-1
size: many

DNA: TGTGCCAGCAGCCAGAGGGATAGGGACAGTGCCTACGAGCAGTACTTC
CDR3: CASSQRDRDSAYEQYF
D: TRBD1
length: 16
V: TRBV4-2
J: TRBJ2-7
size: -